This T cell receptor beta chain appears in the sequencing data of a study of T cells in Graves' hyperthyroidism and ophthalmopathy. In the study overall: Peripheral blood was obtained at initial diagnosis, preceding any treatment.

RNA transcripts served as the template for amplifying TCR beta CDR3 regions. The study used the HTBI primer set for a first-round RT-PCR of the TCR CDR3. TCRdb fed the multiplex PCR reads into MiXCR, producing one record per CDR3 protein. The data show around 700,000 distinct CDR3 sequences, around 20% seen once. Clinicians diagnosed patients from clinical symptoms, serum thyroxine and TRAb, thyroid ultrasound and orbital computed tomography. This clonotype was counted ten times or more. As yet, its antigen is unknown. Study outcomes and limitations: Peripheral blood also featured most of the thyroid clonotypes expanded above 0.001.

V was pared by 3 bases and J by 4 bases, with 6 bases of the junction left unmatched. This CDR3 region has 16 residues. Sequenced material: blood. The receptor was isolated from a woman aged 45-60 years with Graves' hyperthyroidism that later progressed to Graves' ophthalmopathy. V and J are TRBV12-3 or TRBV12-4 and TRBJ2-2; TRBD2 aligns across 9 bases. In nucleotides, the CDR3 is TGTGCCAGCAGTTTCCTCGCGGGGGGGAGCACCGGGGAGCTGTTTTTT. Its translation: CASSFLAGGSTGELFF.